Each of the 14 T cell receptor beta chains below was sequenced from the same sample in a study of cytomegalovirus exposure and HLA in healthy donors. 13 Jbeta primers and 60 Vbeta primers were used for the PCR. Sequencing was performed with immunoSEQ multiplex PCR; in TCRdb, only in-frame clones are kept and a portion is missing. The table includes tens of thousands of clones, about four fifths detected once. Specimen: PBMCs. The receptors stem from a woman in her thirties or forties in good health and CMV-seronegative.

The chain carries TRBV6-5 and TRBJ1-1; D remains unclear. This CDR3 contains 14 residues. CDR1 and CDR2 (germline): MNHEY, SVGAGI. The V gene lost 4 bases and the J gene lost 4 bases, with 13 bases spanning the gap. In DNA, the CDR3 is TGTGCCAGCAGTTCCCTCCCCGGGGTCACTGAAGCTTTCTTT. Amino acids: CASSSLPGVTEAFF.

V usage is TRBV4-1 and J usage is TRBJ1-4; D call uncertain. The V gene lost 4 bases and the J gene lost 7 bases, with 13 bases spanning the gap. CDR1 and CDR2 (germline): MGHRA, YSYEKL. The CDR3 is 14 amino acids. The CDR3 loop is CASSLERKPEKLFF. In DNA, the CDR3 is TGCGCCAGCAGCCTAGAGCGGAAGCCTGAAAAACTGTTTTTT.

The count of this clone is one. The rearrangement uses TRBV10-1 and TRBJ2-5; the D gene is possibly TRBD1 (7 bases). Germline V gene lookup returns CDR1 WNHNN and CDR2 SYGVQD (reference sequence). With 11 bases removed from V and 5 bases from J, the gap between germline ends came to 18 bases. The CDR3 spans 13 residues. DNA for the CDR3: TGCGCCCCCCTGGAGGGACAGAGGGAGACCCAGTACTTC. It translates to CAPLEGQRETQYF.

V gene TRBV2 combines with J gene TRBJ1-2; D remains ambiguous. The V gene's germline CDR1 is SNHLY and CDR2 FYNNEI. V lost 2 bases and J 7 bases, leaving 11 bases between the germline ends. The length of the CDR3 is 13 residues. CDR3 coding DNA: TGTGCCAGCAGTGAATCCGGGGTTAGTGGCTACACCTTC. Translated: CASSESGVSGYTF.

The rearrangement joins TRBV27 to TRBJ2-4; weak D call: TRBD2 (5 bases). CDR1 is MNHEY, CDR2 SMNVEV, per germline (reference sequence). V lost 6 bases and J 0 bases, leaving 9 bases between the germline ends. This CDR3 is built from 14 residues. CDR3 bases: TGTGCCAGCAGGGGAGAGCTAGCCAAAAACATTCAGTACTTC. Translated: CASRGELAKNIQYF.

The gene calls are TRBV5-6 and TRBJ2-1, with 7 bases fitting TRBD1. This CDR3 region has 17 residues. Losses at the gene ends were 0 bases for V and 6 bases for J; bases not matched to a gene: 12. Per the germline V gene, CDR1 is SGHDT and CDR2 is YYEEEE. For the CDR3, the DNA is TGTGCCAGCAGCTTGGAGGGGGCAGGGTCGAGGGGCAATGAGCAGTTCTTC. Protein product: CASSLEGAGSRGNEQFF.

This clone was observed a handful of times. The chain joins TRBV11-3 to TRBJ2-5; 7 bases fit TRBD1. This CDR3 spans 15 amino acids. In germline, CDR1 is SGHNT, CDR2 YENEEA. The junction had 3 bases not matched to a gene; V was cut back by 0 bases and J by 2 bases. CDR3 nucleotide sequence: TGTGCCAGCAGCTTAGACGGGACAGATCAAGAGACCCAGTACTTC. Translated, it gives CASSLDGTDQETQYF.

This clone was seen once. CDR3 coding DNA: TGTGCCAGCAGTTTAGAAGGGACAGGGGCAGGGATTAGCAATCAGCCCCAGCATTTT. Translating it yields CASSLEGTGAGISNQPQHF. V is TRBV28 and J is TRBJ1-5; 10 bases agree with TRBD1. V was pared by 2 bases and J by 0 bases, with 10 bases of the junction left unmatched. The CDR3 is 19 residues long. The germline V gene encodes CDR1 MDHEN and CDR2 SYDVKM.

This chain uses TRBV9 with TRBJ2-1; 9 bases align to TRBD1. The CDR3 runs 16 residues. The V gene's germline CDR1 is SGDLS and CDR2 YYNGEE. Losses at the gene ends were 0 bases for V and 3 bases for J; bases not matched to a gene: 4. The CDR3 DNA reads TGTGCCAGCAGCGTAGCGCGGGACAGGGTCTACAATGAGCAGTTCTTC. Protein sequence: CASSVARDRVYNEQFF.

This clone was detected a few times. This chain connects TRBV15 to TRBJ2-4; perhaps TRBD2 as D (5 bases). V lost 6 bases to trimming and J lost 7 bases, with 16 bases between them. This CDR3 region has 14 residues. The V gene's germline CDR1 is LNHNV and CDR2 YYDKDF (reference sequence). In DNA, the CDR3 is TGTGCCACCAGAAAAATCGGGGTTGGGAACATTCAGTACTTC. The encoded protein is CATRKIGVGNIQYF.

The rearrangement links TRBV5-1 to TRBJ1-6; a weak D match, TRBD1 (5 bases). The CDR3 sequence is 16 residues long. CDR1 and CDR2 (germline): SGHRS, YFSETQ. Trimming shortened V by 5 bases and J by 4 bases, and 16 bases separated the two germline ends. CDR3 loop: CASRGGTSSYNSPLHF. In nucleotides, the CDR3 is TGCGCCAGCAGGGGGGGGACGTCCTCATATAATTCACCCCTCCACTTT.

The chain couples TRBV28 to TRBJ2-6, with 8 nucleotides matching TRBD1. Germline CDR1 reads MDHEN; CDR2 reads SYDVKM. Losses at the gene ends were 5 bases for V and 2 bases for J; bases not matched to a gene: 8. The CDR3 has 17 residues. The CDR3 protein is CASSTLGQGTGANVLTF. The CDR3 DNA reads TGTGCCAGCAGTACCCTTGGACAGGGCACTGGGGCCAACGTCCTGACTTTC.

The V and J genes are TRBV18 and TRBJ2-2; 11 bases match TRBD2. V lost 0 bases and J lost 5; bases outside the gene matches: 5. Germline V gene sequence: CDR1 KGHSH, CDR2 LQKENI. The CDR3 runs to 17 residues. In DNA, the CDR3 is TGTGCCAGCTCACCACCGAGTCTAGCGGGAGGTACCGGGGAGCTGTTTTTT. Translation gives CASSPPSLAGGTGELFF.

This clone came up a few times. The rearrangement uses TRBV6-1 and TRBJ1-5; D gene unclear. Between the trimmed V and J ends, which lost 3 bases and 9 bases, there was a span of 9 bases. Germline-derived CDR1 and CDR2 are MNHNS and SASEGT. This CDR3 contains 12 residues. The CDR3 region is CASSDPSRPQHF. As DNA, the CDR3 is TGTGCCAGCAGTGACCCTAGTCGGCCCCAGCATTTT.